This T cell receptor beta chain was captured in a study of blood T cells in healthy people across ages. The study's findings and limits: CMV status of donors was not determined, possibly confounding expanded clonotype changes.

This clonotype has more than one count but fewer than ten. Antigen: not known. Germline V lookup: CDR1 DFQATT, CDR2 SNEGSKA (reference sequence). J lost 5 bases, V lost 0 bases, and 5 bases had no gene match. The CDR3 extends over 15 amino acids. It was with a sample-barcoded 5' primer and a J-beta primer mix that a second PCR of about 7 to 12 cycles was run. TCRdb reprocessed the 5' RACE reads via MiXCR and lists one record per CDR3 protein. This sample yields about 1.6 million distinct CDR3 sequences, of which roughly 30% are seen a single time; about 11% belongs to the top ten. Sequencing was carried out using blood. This chain uses TRBV20-1 with TRBJ2-1; 9 positions agree with TRBD2. The TCR was taken from a woman younger than 45 in good health. CDR3 sequence reads: CSAREGAGGHNEQFF. In nucleotides, the CDR3 is TGCAGTGCTAGAGAAGGAGCGGGGGGACACAATGAGCAGTTCTTC.